This paragraph covers one T cell receptor (beta chain) sequence. The data originate from a study of human T cells and chemical hapten exposure. At the level of the study: Once 0.01% DPC had been applied to the upper back by patch test, readings were taken at 6 days.

Authors' methods: Samples had a median of roughly 100,000 TCRs, ranging roughly 20,000 to 750,000. TCRdb used MiXCR to reprocess the RACE reads, holding one entry per CDR3 protein. TCRdb's processing, not the study's, gives the V and J calls here. The sample includes approximately 110,000 distinct CDR3 sequences, under 40% of them seen just once. V trimming: 10 bases; J trimming: 7 bases; junction bases outside the gene matches: 14. Germline values: CDR1 SNHLY, CDR2 FYNNEI. This CDR3 contains 14 residues. Time point: patch test 3, about 24 weeks after DPC sensitization. Treatment specified: therapeutic diphenylcyclopropenone sensitization with weekly scalp DPC.

The origin of this receptor is a man aged 40-49 years with alopecia areata. Some clones in this sample may be carry-over from other donors' samples. The chain combines TRBV2 with TRBJ2-7; 9 bases fit TRBD2. Sequenced material: whole blood, taken in connection with sensitization to the hapten diphenylcyclopropenone (DPC). The CDR3 coding sequence is TGTGCCACCTCGCTTGAGCGGGAGGTCGGGGAGCAGTACTTC. It is translated as CATSLEREVGEQYF.